The next 9 T cell receptor beta chains were all read from a single sample in a study of T-cell memory formation after mild COVID-19. TCRdb analysed the 5' RACE reads with MiXCR anew, one entry per CDR3 protein. The table has approximately 190,000 distinct CDR3 sequences, about 17% seen once. Specimen: PBMCs or a T cell subset sorted from them (not recorded which). The receptors come from an adult woman who had mild COVID-19 (a few samples of this study predate the infection). Cell type and time point are not known.

This sequence joins TRBV20-1 and TRBJ1-1; D is possibly TRBD1 (5 bases). Per the germline V gene, CDR1 is DFQATT and CDR2 is SNEGSKA (reference sequence). The CDR3 loop spans 14 amino acids. V lost 6 bases and J 4 bases, leaving 18 bases between the germline ends. The CDR3 sequence is CSARPPNGGTEAFF. CDR3 in DNA: TGCAGTGCAAGACCTCCGAACGGGGGCACTGAAGCTTTCTTT.

This clonotype turned up a few times. The chain combines TRBV5-1 with TRBJ2-5; possible D gene TRBD2, 5 bases. Trimming took off 7 bases at V and 0 bases at J, with 10 bases between the two ends. The CDR3 runs 13 residues. CDR1 and CDR2 (germline): SGHRS, YFSETQ. The CDR3 DNA reads as TGCGCCAGCCGCCGGGGAGACCAAGAGACCCAGTACTTC. This gives the protein CASRRGDQETQYF. The variable domain in full, completed from reference TRBV5-1 and TRBJ2-5, reads KAGVTQTPRYLIKTRGQQVTLSCSPISGHRSVSWYQQTPGQGLQFLFEYFSETQRNKGNFPGRFSGRQFSNSRSEMNVSTLELGDSALYLCASRRGDQETQYFGPGTRLLVL.

This clonotype came up a few times. V and J are TRBV18 and TRBJ1-1; a weak D match, TRBD1 (6 bases). The CDR3 totals 17 residues. V gave up 0 bases and J gave up 1 base, with 15 bases separating them. The V gene's germline CDR1 is KGHSH and CDR2 LQKENI. The CDR3 DNA follows: TGTGCCAGCTCACCACCTTTCCCGGGACACGAGAACACTGAAGCTTTCTTT. Its protein product is CASSPPFPGHENTEAFF.

The genes are TRBV5-1 and TRBJ1-1; no clear D. Germline V gene sequence: CDR1 SGHRS, CDR2 YFSETQ. The CDR3 spans 15 residues. Trimming cost V 4 bases and J 5 bases, with 18 bases left between them. CDR3 sequence: CASSTRRGNSTEAFF. The CDR3 DNA sequence: TGCGCCAGCAGCACTAGGAGAGGGAACAGTACTGAAGCTTTCTTT.

Many counts were recorded for this clonotype. This chain links TRBV4-3 with TRBJ2-6; 8 nucleotides match TRBD1. The CDR3 runs to 16 residues. CDR1 LGHNA and CDR2 YSLEER come from the germline V gene. Unmatched junction bases numbered 3, after V lost 0 bases and J lost 5 bases. The CDR3 DNA follows: TGCGCCAGCAGCCAAGATCAGGGGGCCTGGGCCAACGTCCTGACTTTC. Amino acid sequence: CASSQDQGAWANVLTF.

The J gene is TRBJ1-4, the V gene TRBV6-1; TRBD1 agrees at 7 bases. Germline V gene data show CDR1 as MNHNS and CDR2 as SASEGT. The CDR3 runs 15 residues. V trimming: 4 bases; J trimming: 5 bases; junction bases outside the gene matches: 7. The CDR3 region has the DNA TGTGCCAGCAGTGTCCGACAGGGATGGAATGAAAAACTGTTTTTT. Encoded protein: CASSVRQGWNEKLFF.

This clonotype was recorded a few times. The chain joins TRBV5-1 to TRBJ1-2; maybe TRBD1 (6 bases). Per the germline V gene, CDR1 is SGHRS and CDR2 is YFSETQ. Trimming took off 0 bases at V and 8 bases at J, with 14 bases between the two ends. The CDR3 extends over 14 amino acids. CDR3 sequence: CASSLGRQDGGYTF. In DNA, the CDR3 is TGCGCCAGCAGCTTGGGGAGACAGGATGGCGGCTACACCTTC. Full variable domain (remainder filled in from reference TRBV5-1 and TRBJ1-2): KAGVTQTPRYLIKTRGQQVTLSCSPISGHRSVSWYQQTPGQGLQFLFEYFSETQRNKGNFPGRFSGRQFSNSRSEMNVSTLELGDSALYLCASSLGRQDGGYTFGSGTRLTVV.

The rearrangement joins TRBV10-3 to TRBJ2-7; D might be TRBD2 (6 bases). Trimming stripped 4 bases from V and 9 bases from J, with 13 bases between. CDR3 size: 12 residues. Looked up from germline, CDR1 is ENHRY and CDR2 is SYGVKD. CDR3 residues: CAISVGGQRQYF. The CDR3 DNA reads as TGTGCCATCAGTGTCGGAGGGCAGAGGCAGTACTTC.

The chain recombines TRBV12-5 with TRBJ1-2; perhaps TRBD1 as D (5 bases). The CDR3 is 14 residues long. CDR1 LGHNT and CDR2 FRNRAP come from the germline V gene. The V end was cut by 3 bases, the J end by 6 bases, with 14 bases between. CDR3 nucleotide sequence: TGTGCTAGTGGTTTCGGGGACGCCTCGAATGGCTACACCTTC. Protein product: CASGFGDASNGYTF.